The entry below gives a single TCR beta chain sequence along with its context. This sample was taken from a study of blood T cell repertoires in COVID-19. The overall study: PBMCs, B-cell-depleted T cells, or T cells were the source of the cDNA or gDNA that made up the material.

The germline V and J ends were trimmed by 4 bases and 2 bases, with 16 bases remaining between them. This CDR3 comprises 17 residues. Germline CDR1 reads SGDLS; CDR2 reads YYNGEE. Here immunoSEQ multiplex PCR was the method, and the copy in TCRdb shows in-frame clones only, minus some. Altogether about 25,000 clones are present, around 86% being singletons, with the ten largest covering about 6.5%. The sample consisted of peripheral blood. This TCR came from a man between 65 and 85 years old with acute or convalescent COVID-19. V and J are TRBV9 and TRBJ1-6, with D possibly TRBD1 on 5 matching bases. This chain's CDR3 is CASSFLPGEAYNSPLHF. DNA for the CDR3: TGTGCCAGCAGCTTCCTTCCGGGGGAAGCCTATAATTCACCCCTCCACTTT. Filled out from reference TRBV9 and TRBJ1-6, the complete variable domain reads DSGVTQTPKHLITATGQRVTLRCSPRSGDLSVYWYQQSLDQGLQFLIQYYNGEERAKGNILERFSAQQFPDLHSELNLSSLELGDSALYFCASSFLPGEAYNSPLHFGNGTRLTVT.